This T cell receptor (beta chain) was captured by sequencing in a study of cytomegalovirus exposure and HLA in healthy donors. General study results and limits: The authors considered a cluster of highly shared sequence variants likely to be a sequencing artifact. Rarity marked most TCR sequences, yet some public TCRs occurred in many donors.

In the PCR, 60 Vbeta and 13 Jbeta primers were used. Produced via immunoSEQ multiplex PCR; TCRdb's table is partial and in-frame only. The sample includes 150,000 to 200,000 clones, around 78% seen only once; the top ten take 2.5% to 3.5%. Concerning this clone: Its antigen is as yet unknown.

Germline CDR1 is SEHNR and CDR2 is FQNEAQ (reference sequence). Trimming took off 11 bases at V and 2 bases at J, with 21 bases between the two ends. The CDR3 sequence is 15 residues long. Input material: PBMCs. The receptor's source is a woman between 35 and 50 years old in good health and CMV-seronegative. The chain combines TRBV7-9 with TRBJ1-2, with TRBD1 as a possible D gene (5 bases). The CDR3 DNA reads as TGTGCCGGAAGGACACTCCGGGGGAAGAACTATGGCTACACCTTC. This codes for CAGRTLRGKNYGYTF.